In its sample, the clone carrying this T cell receptor beta chain was seen a few times. TCRdb processed the 5' RACE reads anew with MiXCR; each CDR3 protein has one entry. The sample has 50,000 or so distinct CDR3 sequences; about 10% are singletons. The data were obtained in a study of spatial heterogeneity in lung cancer. Study in general: The authors sequenced available follow-up PBMC samples, taken a median of about 24 months after resection.

Germline V CDR1 and CDR2: SGHTA, FQGNSA. The length of the CDR3 is 16 residues. Trimming took 4 bases from V and 6 from J; bases not matched to a gene: 15. Stated time point: blood at routine non-recurrence follow-up after resection. Sequencing covered unsorted whole RNA taken from tumor, nontumor lung or frozen PBMC. Sequences were derived from PBMCs, sampled at follow-up. This clonotype was sampled from a male donor with early-stage non-small cell lung cancer. J is TRBJ2-7 and V is TRBV7-2; 7 bases fit TRBD1. CDR3 loop: CASSSLKGGGPREQYF. Here the CDR3 DNA reads TGTGCCAGCAGCTCGCTTAAAGGGGGCGGTCCCCGCGAGCAGTACTTC.